These T cell receptor beta chains were read from a single sample in a study of blood T cell dynamics during melanoma immunotherapy. The method was immunoSEQ multiplex PCR; TCRdb's version includes in-frame clones alone and lacks a portion of them. The sample carries around 8,000 clones, 85% to 90% recorded once. Sample: blood, taken from a patient treated with checkpoint blockade. These receptors came from a human donor with melanoma. Both conserved end residues are part of each CDR3. Each record gives: D gene, clone size, J gene, V gene, CDR3 protein, CDR3 DNA. D genes are given only for firm matches. For some rows the clone size is stated as once, few or many, or as a class when expanded; others skip it.

D: TRBD1
size: NA
J: TRBJ1-2
V: TRBV29-1
CDR3: CSVGGTGRGYTF
DNA: TGCAGCGTCGGTGGGACAGGGCGAGGCTACACCTTC

D: TRBD1
size: NA
J: TRBJ2-7
V: TRBV19
CDR3: CASSMMRVGQGGYEQYF
DNA: TGTGCCAGTAGTATGATGAGAGTTGGACAGGGAGGCTACGAGCAGTACTTC

D: NA
size: NA
J: TRBJ1-1
V: TRBV27
CDR3: CASRIRGGRGAAFF
DNA: TGTGCCAGCAGGATTCGGGGGGGAAGGGGTGCAGCTTTCTTT

D: NA
size: NA
J: TRBJ1-5
V: TRBV18
CDR3: CASSPLQGDNQPQHF
DNA: TGTGCCAGCTCACCATTACAGGGAGACAATCAGCCCCAGCATTTT

D: TRBD1
size: NA
J: TRBJ2-2
V: TRBV5-1
CDR3: CASSLTGVTGELFF
DNA: TGCGCCAGCAGCTTGACAGGGGTTACCGGGGAGCTGTTTTTT

D: TRBD1
size: NA
J: TRBJ1-3
V: TRBV5-1
CDR3: CASSLGTVGNTIYF
DNA: TGCGCCAGCAGCTTAGGGACAGTTGGAAACACCATATATTTT

D: NA
size: NA
J: TRBJ1-4
V: TRBV7-2
CDR3: CASSPGVWTNEKLFF
DNA: TGTGCCAGCAGCCCAGGGGTGTGGACTAATGAAAAACTGTTTTTT

D: NA
size: NA
J: TRBJ1-1
V: TRBV12-5
CDR3: CASATGSAKNTEAFF
DNA: TGTGCTAGTGCCACAGGTTCAGCTAAAAACACTGAAGCTTTCTTT

D: NA
size: NA
J: TRBJ2-3
V: TRBV6-5
CDR3: CASKGFTSTDTQYF
DNA: TGTGCCAGCAAAGGATTTACCTCCACAGATACGCAGTATTTT

D: NA
size: NA
J: TRBJ1-2
V: TRBV6-6
CDR3: CASSYLGAEYGYTF
DNA: TGTGCCAGCAGTTATCTCGGGGCCGAATATGGCTACACCTTC

D: TRBD1
size: NA
J: TRBJ2-7
V: TRBV5-4
CDR3: CASSLPGTGTYEQYF
DNA: TGTGCCAGCAGCTTACCTGGGACAGGGACCTACGAGCAGTACTTC

D: TRBD1
size: NA
J: TRBJ1-1
V: TRBV6-6
CDR3: CASSLRQGGGTEAFF
DNA: TGTGCCAGCAGTTTACGACAGGGAGGTGGGACTGAAGCTTTCTTT

D: NA
size: NA
J: TRBJ1-5
V: TRBV10-3
CDR3: CAISLNTDQPQHF
DNA: TGTGCCATCAGTCTTAACACCGATCAGCCCCAGCATTTT

D: TRBD2
size: NA
J: TRBJ2-7
V: TRBV6-5
CDR3: CASSYTGTSGTYEQYF
DNA: TGTGCCAGCAGTTACACAGGGACTAGCGGGACCTACGAGCAGTACTTC

D: TRBD2
size: once
J: TRBJ2-1
V: TRBV7-3
CDR3: CASSHLAGVSRYNEQFF
DNA: TGTGCCAGCAGCCACCTAGCGGGAGTGTCCCGGTACAATGAGCAGTTCTTC

D: NA
size: NA
J: TRBJ2-7
V: TRBV5-6
CDR3: CASSLWPGAYEQYF
DNA: TGTGCCAGCAGCTTGTGGCCAGGAGCCTACGAGCAGTACTTC

D: NA
size: few
J: TRBJ1-4
V: TRBV28
CDR3: CASSYPGADGEKLFF
DNA: TGTGCCAGCAGTTACCCGGGGGCCGACGGGGAAAAACTGTTTTTT

D: TRBD2
size: once
J: TRBJ2-7
V: TRBV9
CDR3: CASSGGLAGDPYQGQYF
DNA: TGTGCCAGCAGCGGGGGACTAGCGGGAGACCCCTATCAGGGGCAGTACTTC

D: TRBD2
size: NA
J: TRBJ2-1
V: TRBV6-6
CDR3: CASSVAGAISYNEQFF
DNA: TGTGCCAGCAGCGTAGCGGGAGCCATTAGTTACAATGAGCAGTTCTTC

D: NA
size: NA
J: TRBJ2-7
V: TRBV5-1
CDR3: CASSLAPYTREQYF
DNA: TGCGCCAGCAGCTTGGCTCCATATACTAGAGAGCAGTACTTC

D: TRBD1
size: NA
J: TRBJ2-1
V: TRBV6-1
CDR3: CASSADRGIGRRGEQFF
DNA: TGTGCCAGCAGTGCGGACAGGGGTATTGGTCGGCGTGGTGAGCAGTTCTTC

D: TRBD2
size: NA
J: TRBJ2-7
V: TRBV5-4
CDR3: CASSLTSGSVMSLSEQYF
DNA: TGTGCCAGCAGCTTGACTAGCGGGAGTGTAATGAGTCTTAGCGAGCAGTACTTC

D: NA
size: NA
J: TRBJ1-1
V: TRBV5-1
CDR3: CASSLVAGPAEAFF
DNA: TGCGCCAGCAGCTTGGTCGCGGGGCCCGCCGAAGCTTTCTTT

D: TRBD1
size: once
J: TRBJ2-1
V: TRBV29-1
CDR3: CSVQRQGPYNEQFF
DNA: TGCAGCGTACAACGACAGGGGCCCTACAATGAGCAGTTCTTC

D: NA
size: few
J: TRBJ1-3
V: TRBV9
CDR3: CASSVEGGARTIYF
DNA: TGTGCCAGCAGCGTAGAGGGCGGCGCACGCACCATATATTTT

D: TRBD1
size: NA
J: TRBJ1-1
V: TRBV7-6
CDR3: CASSLDRANTEAFF
DNA: TGTGCCAGCAGCCTCGACAGGGCTAACACTGAAGCTTTCTTT

D: NA
size: NA
J: TRBJ1-1
V: TRBV27
CDR3: CASSLSGGWNTEAFF
DNA: TGTGCCAGCAGTTTATCAGGGGGGTGGAACACTGAAGCTTTCTTT

D: TRBD2
size: once
J: TRBJ2-7
V: TRBV27
CDR3: CASNPHRPGLAGRYEQYF
DNA: TGTGCCAGCAACCCGCATCGCCCGGGGCTAGCGGGCCGCTACGAGCAGTACTTC

D: NA
size: NA
J: TRBJ2-1
V: TRBV7-9
CDR3: CASSLERTISSYNEQFF
DNA: TGTGCCAGCAGCTTGGAGCGGACTATAAGCTCCTACAATGAGCAGTTCTTC

D: NA
size: NA
J: TRBJ2-1
V: TRBV9
CDR3: CASSVGARAYNEQFF
DNA: TGTGCCAGCAGCGTTGGCGCTAGGGCCTACAATGAGCAGTTCTTC

D: TRBD1
size: NA
J: TRBJ2-7
V: TRBV5-1
CDR3: CASSLTGTVLYEQYF
DNA: TGCGCCAGCAGCCTTACCGGGACAGTGCTATACGAGCAGTACTTC

D: NA
size: NA
J: TRBJ1-1
V: TRBV27
CDR3: CASRISLRGRSPEAFF
DNA: TGTGCCAGCAGGATATCTCTCCGGGGGCGAAGCCCTGAAGCTTTCTTT

D: NA
size: NA
J: TRBJ2-7
V: TRBV7-2
CDR3: CASSLSGGYEQYF
DNA: TGTGCCAGCAGCCTCTCCGGCGGCTACGAGCAGTACTTC

D: NA
size: NA
J: TRBJ2-5
V: TRBV19
CDR3: CASSIGVLTETQYF
DNA: TGTGCCAGTAGTATAGGCGTCCTGACTGAAACCCAGTACTTC

D: TRBD2
size: once
J: TRBJ2-3
V: TRBV18
CDR3: CASSPISGSTDTQYF
DNA: TGTGCCAGCTCACCGATTAGCGGGAGCACAGATACGCAGTATTTT

D: NA
size: NA
J: TRBJ1-6
V: TRBV28
CDR3: CASRSQGSPLHF
DNA: TGTGCCAGCAGATCACAGGGATCACCCCTCCACTTT

D: NA
size: NA
J: TRBJ1-6
V: TRBV27
CDR3: CASSSLSSYNSPLHF
DNA: TGTGCCAGCAGTAGTCTGAGCTCCTATAATTCACCCCTCCACTTT

D: NA
size: NA
J: TRBJ1-5
V: TRBV21-1
CDR3: CASSNKNRERASGNQPQHF
DNA: TGTGCCAGCAGCAATAAAAACAGGGAGCGGGCATCTGGCAATCAGCCCCAGCATTTT

D: TRBD1
size: NA
J: TRBJ2-7
V: TRBV5-6
CDR3: CASSRDGQDLSYEQYF
DNA: TGTGCCAGCAGCAGGGACGGACAGGATTTGAGCTACGAGCAGTACTTC

D: NA
size: large
J: TRBJ1-2
V: TRBV15
CDR3: CATRTGGDPYGYTF
DNA: TGTGCCACCAGGACAGGTGGGGACCCATATGGCTACACCTTC

D: NA
size: NA
J: TRBJ2-7
V: TRBV28
CDR3: CASDTPSLDGYEQYF
DNA: TGTGCCAGTGACACGCCCAGTCTTGACGGGTACGAGCAGTACTTC

D: TRBD2
size: NA
J: TRBJ2-1
V: TRBV7-3
CDR3: CASSLGGTSGRAREQFF
DNA: TGTGCCAGCAGCTTAGGGGGGACTAGCGGGAGGGCCAGAGAGCAGTTCTTC

D: NA
size: NA
J: TRBJ1-1
V: TRBV6-5
CDR3: CASSYWETNTEAFF
DNA: TGTGCCAGCAGTTATTGGGAGACGAACACTGAAGCTTTCTTT

D: TRBD1
size: NA
J: TRBJ1-2
V: TRBV5-1
CDR3: CASSLGGQAANYGYTF
DNA: TGCGCCAGCAGCTTGGGCGGACAGGCGGCTAACTATGGCTACACCTTC

D: TRBD1
size: NA
J: TRBJ1-4
V: TRBV5-1
CDR3: CASSLAGQGDEKLFF
DNA: TGCGCCAGCAGCTTGGCTGGACAGGGGGATGAAAAACTGTTTTTT

D: NA
size: NA
J: TRBJ1-2
V: TRBV14
CDR3: CASRGTGPDGYTF
DNA: TGTGCCAGCAGGGGGACTGGGCCCGACGGCTACACCTTC

D: NA
size: NA
J: TRBJ2-7
V: TRBV5-6
CDR3: CASSLGLVGEQYF
DNA: TGTGCCAGCAGCTTGGGGCTAGTTGGCGAGCAGTACTTC

D: NA
size: few
J: TRBJ1-1
V: TRBV6-1
CDR3: CASRGSTGELQAFF
DNA: TGTGCCAGCAGAGGTTCGACCGGGGAATTACAAGCTTTCTTT

D: TRBD1
size: NA
J: TRBJ1-1
V: TRBV29-1
CDR3: CSVVGQGVQASF
DNA: TGCAGCGTTGTCGGACAGGGTGTTCAAGCTTCCTTT

D: NA
size: NA
J: TRBJ1-2
V: TRBV28
CDR3: CASSLGGYGYTF
DNA: TGTGCCAGCTCCCTAGGGGGGTACGGCTACACCTTC

D: TRBD1
size: NA
J: TRBJ1-2
V: TRBV2
CDR3: CASSADRRNYGYTF
DNA: TGTGCCAGCAGTGCGGACAGGAGGAACTATGGCTACACCTTC

D: TRBD2
size: NA
J: TRBJ2-1
V: TRBV5-4
CDR3: CASSETSFSNEQFF
DNA: TGTGCCAGCTCTGAGACTAGCTTCTCCAATGAGCAGTTCTTC

D: NA
size: NA
J: TRBJ2-7
V: TRBV6-6
CDR3: CASSLSGSNREQYF
DNA: TGTGCCAGCAGTTTATCCGGGAGCAATAGGGAGCAGTACTTC

D: NA
size: once
J: TRBJ2-6
V: TRBV29-1
CDR3: CSVDHSYSGANVLTF
DNA: TGCAGCGTTGACCATAGCTACTCTGGGGCCAACGTCCTGACTTTC

D: NA
size: NA
J: TRBJ1-5
V: TRBV19
CDR3: CASSTGQPSNQPQHF
DNA: TGTGCCAGTAGTACCGGACAGCCTAGCAATCAGCCCCAGCATTTT

D: TRBD1
size: NA
J: TRBJ2-7
V: TRBV27
CDR3: CASSVTGSYEQYF
DNA: TGTGCCAGCAGTGTGACAGGGTCGTACGAGCAGTACTTC

D: TRBD1
size: once
J: TRBJ2-7
V: TRBV9
CDR3: CASSVSGGLSSYEQYF
DNA: TGTGCCAGCAGCGTGTCAGGGGGCCTGAGCTCCTACGAGCAGTACTTC

D: NA
size: NA
J: TRBJ1-3
V: TRBV27
CDR3: CASSFSSVSGNTIYF
DNA: TGTGCCAGCAGTTTTTCCAGCGTCTCTGGAAACACCATATATTTT

D: NA
size: NA
J: TRBJ1-5
V: TRBV6-6
CDR3: CASTPGSNQPQHF
DNA: TGTGCCAGCACCCCGGGGAGCAATCAGCCCCAGCATTTT